The clone carrying this TCR beta chain was counted a few times. The antigen is undetermined. This sample stems from a study of T cells after posttransplantation cyclophosphamide. Broader study findings: Later blood repertoires were often dominated by clones from the donor CD8+ memory compartment. TRB overlap between skin or GI tissue T cells and blood was limited. Recipient CMV seropositivity and CMV reactivation strongly tracked TRB clonality.

Generated by immunoSEQ multiplex PCR, the TCRdb table keeps only in-frame clones and is missing some. The sample records around 3,300 clones, roughly 84% being singletons. The V and J ends lost 0 bases and 0 bases respectively, with 18 bases between them. The CDR3 has 19 residues. Germline CDR1 is LGHNA and CDR2 is YSLEER. This TCR derives from a woman aged 60-75 years in good health, CMV-negative, and a related stem cell transplant donor. This chain connects TRBV4-3 to TRBJ2-1, with TRBD1 as a possible D gene (7 bases). Sequencing input: CD8+ T cells sorted from bone marrow. The CDR3 protein is CASSQEGGGGQLSYNEQFF. The CDR3, as DNA: TGCGCCAGCAGCCAAGAGGGGGGTGGGGGACAGCTCTCCTACAATGAGCAGTTCTTC.